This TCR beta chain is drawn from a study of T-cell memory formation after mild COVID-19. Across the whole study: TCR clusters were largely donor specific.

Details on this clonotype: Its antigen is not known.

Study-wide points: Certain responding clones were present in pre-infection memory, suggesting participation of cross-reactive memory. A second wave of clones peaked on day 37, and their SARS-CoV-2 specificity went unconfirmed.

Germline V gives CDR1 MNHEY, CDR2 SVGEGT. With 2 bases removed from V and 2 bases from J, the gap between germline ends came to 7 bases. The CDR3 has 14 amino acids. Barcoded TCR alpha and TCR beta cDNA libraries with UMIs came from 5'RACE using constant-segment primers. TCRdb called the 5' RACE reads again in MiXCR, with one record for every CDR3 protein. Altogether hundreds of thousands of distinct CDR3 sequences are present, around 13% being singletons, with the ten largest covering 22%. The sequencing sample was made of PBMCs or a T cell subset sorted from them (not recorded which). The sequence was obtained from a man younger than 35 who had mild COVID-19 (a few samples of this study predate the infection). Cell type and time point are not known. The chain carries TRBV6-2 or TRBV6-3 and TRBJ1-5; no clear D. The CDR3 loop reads CASSYIGRNQPQHF. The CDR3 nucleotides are TGTGCCAGCAGTTACATAGGGCGCAATCAGCCCCAGCATTTT.